This TCR beta chain was recovered during a study of CD8 T cells in ankylosing spondylitis. Points from the study as a whole: Matched ankylosing spondylitis synovial fluid reportedly showed significant enrichment of disease-linked clones. A motif in TCR beta, a set of under ten highly homologous variants, appeared characteristic of ankylosing spondylitis blood.

Trimming pared 5 bases from V and 5 bases from J, leaving 21 bases between. The CDR3 spans 16 residues. Germline-derived CDR1 and CDR2 are DFQATT and SNEGSKA (reference sequence). For TCR beta, libraries came from quantitative 5'-RACE with molecular barcodes. TCRdb called the 5' RACE reads again in MiXCR, with one record for every CDR3 protein. The sample holds about 450,000 distinct CDR3 sequences, roughly a quarter seen once. The sample holds a few counts of this clonotype. What it binds is unknown. The chain joins TRBV20-1 to TRBJ2-2, with D perhaps matching TRBD1 or TRBD2 (5 bases each). Source material: blood, either unsorted or a sorted T cell fraction (not recorded which). The TCR sequence derives from a male donor with ankylosing spondylitis. This CDR3 reads CSARLASRGGTGELFF. The DNA for the CDR3 is TGCAGTGCTCGTCTAGCATCTAGGGGTGGGACCGGGGAGCTGTTTTTT.